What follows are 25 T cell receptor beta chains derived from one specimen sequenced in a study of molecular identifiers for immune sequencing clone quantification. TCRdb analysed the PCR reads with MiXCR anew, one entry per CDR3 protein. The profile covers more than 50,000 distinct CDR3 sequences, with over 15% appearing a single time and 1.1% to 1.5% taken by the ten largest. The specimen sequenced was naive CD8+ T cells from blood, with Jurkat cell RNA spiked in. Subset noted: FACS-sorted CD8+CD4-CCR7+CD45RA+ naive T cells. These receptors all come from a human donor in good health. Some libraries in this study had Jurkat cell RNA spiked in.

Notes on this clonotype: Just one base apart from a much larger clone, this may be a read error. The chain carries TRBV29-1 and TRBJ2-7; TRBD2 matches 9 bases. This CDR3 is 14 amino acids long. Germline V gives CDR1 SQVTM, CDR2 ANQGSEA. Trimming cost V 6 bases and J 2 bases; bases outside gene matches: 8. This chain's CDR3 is CSVVELAGTYEQYF. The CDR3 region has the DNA TGCAGCGTGGTGGAACTAGCGGGCACCTACGAGCAGTACTTC.

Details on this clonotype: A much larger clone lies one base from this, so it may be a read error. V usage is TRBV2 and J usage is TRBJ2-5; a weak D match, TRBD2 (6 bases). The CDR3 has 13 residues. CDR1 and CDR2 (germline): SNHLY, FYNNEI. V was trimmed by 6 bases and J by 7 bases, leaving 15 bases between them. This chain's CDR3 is CASRGGGPGTQYF. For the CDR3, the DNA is TGTGCCAGCAGGGGGGGAGGACCGGGGACCCAGTACTTC.

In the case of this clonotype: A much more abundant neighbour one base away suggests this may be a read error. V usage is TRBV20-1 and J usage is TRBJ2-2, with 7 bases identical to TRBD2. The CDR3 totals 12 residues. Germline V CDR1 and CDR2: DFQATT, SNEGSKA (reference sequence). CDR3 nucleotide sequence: TGCAGTGCGGGACTACACACCGGGGAGCTGCTTTTT. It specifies CSAGLHTGELLF.

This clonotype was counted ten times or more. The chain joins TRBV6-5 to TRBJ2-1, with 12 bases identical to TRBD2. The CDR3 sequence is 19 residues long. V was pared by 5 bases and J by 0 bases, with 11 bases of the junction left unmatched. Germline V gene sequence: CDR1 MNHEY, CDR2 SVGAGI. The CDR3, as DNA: TGTGCCAGCAGTGATTGGACTAGCGGGATTCCCCGCTCCTACAATGAGCAGTTCTTC. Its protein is CASSDWTSGIPRSYNEQFF.

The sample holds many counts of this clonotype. The CDR3 here is CASFKVVVCTGELFF. Here the CDR3 DNA reads TGTGCCAGCTTTAAGGTTGTTGTCTGCACCGGGGAGCTGTTTTTT. The V gene is TRBV7-3, the J gene TRBJ2-2; D unresolved. The CDR3 has 15 residues. The germline V gene has CDR1 SGHTA and CDR2 FQGTGA. Trimming removed 8 bases from V and 4 bases from J, with 17 bases in between.

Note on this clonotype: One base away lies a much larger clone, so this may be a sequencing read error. CDR3 DNA: TGTGCCAACAGCTTAGAAGAAGGCGGGGAGCAGTTCTTC. Its protein is CANSLEEGGEQFF. The chain links TRBV7-6 to TRBJ2-1, with a weak D call TRBD2 (5 bases). This CDR3 spans 13 amino acids. CDR1 SGHVS and CDR2 FNYEAQ come from the germline V gene.

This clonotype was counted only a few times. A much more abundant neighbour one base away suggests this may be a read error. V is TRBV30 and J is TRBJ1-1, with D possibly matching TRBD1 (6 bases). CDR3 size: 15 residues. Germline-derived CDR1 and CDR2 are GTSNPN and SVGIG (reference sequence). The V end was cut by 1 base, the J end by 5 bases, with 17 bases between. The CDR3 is CAWSEAGGAGTEAFF. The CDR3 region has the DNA TGTGCCTGGAGTGAGGCCGGGGGCGCGGGGACTGAAGCTTTCTTT.

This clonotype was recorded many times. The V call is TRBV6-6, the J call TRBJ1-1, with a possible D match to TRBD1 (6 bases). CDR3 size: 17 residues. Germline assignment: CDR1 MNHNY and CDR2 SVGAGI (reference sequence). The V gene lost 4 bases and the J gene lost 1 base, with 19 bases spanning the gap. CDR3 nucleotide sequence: TGTGCCAGCAGTTTGGGCACAGGGAGAAGGACGAACACTGAAGCTTTCTTT. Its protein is CASSLGTGRRTNTEAFF.

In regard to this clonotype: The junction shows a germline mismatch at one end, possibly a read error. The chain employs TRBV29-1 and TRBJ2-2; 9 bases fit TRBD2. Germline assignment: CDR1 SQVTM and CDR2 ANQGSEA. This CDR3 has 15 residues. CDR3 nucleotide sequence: TGCAGCGTTGAGGTTAGCGGGAGTGTGACCGGGGGGCTGTTTTTT. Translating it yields CSVEVSGSVTGGLFF.

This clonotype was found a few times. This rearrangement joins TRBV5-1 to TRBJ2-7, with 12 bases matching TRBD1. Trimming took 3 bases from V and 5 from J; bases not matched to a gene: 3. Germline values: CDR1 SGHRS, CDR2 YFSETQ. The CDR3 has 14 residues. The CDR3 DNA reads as TGCGCCAGCAGCTCGGGACAGGGGGCGGACGAGCAGTACTTC. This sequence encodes CASSSGQGADEQYF.

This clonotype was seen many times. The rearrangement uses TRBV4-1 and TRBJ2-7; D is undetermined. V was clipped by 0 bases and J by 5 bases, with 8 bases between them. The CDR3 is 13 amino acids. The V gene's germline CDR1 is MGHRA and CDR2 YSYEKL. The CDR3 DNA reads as TGCGCCAGCAGCCAAGAACTGGCTGACGAGCAGTACTTC. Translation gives CASSQELADEQYF.

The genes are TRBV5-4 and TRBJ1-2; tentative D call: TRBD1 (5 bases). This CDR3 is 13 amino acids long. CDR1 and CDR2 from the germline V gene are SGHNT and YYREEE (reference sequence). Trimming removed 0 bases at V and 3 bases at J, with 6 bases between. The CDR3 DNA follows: TGTGCCAGCAGCTTGGTGGGGGACTATGGCTACACCTTC. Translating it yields CASSLVGDYGYTF. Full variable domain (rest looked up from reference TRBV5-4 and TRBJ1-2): ETGVTQSPTHLIKTRGQQVTLRCSSQSGHNTVSWYQQALGQGPQFIFQYYREEENGRGNFPPRFSGLQFPNYSSELNVNALELDDSALYLCASSLVGDYGYTFGSGTRLTVV.

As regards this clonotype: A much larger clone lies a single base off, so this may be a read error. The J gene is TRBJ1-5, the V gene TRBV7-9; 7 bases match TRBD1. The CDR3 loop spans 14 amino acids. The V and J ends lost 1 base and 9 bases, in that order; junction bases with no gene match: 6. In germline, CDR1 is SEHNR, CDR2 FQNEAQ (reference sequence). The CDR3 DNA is TGTGCCAGCAGCTTAGAGGGGGCGCCTCTGCCCCAGCATTTT. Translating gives CASSLEGAPLPQHF. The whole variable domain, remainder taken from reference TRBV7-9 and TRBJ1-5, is DTGVSQNPRHKITKRGQNVTFRCDPISEHNRLYWYRQTLGQGPEFLTYFQNEAQLEKSRLLSDRFSAERPKGSFSTLEIQRTEQGDSAMYLCASSLEGAPLPQHFGDGTRLSIL.

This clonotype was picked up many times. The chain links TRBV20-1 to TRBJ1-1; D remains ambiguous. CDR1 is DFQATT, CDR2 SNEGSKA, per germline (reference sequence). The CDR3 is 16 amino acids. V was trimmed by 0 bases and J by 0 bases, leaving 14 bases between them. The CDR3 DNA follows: TGCAGTGCTAGAGATTCGTGGAGAAAAATGAACACTGAAGCTTTCTTT. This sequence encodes CSARDSWRKMNTEAFF.

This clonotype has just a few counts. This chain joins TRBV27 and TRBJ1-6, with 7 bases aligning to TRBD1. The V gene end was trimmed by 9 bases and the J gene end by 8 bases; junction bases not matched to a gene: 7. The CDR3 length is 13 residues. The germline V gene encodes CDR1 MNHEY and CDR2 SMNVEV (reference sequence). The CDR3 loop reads CARPRDRDSPLHF. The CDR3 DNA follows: TGTGCCAGGCCCCGGGACAGAGATTCACCCCTCCACTTT.

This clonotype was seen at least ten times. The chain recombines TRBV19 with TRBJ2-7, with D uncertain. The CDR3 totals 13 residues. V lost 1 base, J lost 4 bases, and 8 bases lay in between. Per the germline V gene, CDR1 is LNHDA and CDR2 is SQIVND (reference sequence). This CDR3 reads CASSIVTGYEQYF. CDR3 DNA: TGTGCCAGTAGTATAGTGACGGGTTACGAGCAGTACTTC.

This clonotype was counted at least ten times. The chain's CDR3 is CASRLAGTDTQYF. The CDR3 DNA reads TGTGCCAGCAGACTCGCTGGCACAGATACGCAGTATTTT. The chain employs TRBV3-1 and TRBJ2-3; D is undetermined. The CDR3 is 13 amino acids. Trimming took 6 bases from V and 1 from J, leaving 8 bases between them. CDR1 LGHDT and CDR2 YNNKEL come from the germline V gene (reference sequence).

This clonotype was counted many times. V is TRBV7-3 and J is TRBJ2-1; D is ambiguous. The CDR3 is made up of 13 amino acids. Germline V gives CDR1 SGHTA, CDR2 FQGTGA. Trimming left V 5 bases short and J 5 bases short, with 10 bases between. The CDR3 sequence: CASSPEAHNEQFF. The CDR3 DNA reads TGTGCCAGCAGCCCGGAAGCACACAATGAGCAGTTCTTC.

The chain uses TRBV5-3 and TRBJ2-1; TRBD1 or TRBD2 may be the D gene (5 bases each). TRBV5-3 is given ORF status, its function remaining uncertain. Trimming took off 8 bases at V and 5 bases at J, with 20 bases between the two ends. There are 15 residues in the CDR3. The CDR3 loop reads CASTATRMGDNEQFF. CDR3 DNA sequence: TGTGCCAGCACTGCTACTAGAATGGGGGACAATGAGCAGTTCTTC.

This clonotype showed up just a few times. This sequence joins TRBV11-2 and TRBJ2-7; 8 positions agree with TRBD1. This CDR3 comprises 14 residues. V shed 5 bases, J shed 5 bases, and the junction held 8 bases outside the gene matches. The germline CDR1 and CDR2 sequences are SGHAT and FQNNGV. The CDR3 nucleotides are TGTGCCAGCAGCACACGGACAGGGTGGCACGAGCAGTACTTC. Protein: CASSTRTGWHEQYF.

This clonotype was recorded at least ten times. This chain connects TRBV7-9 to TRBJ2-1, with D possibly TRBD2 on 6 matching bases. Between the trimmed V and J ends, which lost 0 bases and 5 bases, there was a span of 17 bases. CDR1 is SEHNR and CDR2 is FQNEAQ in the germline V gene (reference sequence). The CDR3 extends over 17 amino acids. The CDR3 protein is CASSLAVFYSGHNEQFF. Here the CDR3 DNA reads TGTGCCAGCAGCTTAGCTGTTTTTTATAGCGGCCACAATGAGCAGTTCTTC.

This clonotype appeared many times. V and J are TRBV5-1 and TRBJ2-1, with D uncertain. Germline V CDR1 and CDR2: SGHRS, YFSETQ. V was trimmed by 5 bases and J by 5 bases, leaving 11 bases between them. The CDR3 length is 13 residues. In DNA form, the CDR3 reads TGCGCCAGCAGATCGGACCAAGACAATGAGCAGTTCTTC. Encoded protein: CASRSDQDNEQFF.

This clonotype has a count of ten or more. The CDR3 spells CASSFPGQGDLTGELFF. CDR3 nucleotide sequence: TGTGCCAGCAGTTTCCCCGGTCAGGGGGATCTAACCGGGGAGCTGTTTTTT. This chain links TRBV6-6 with TRBJ2-2, with TRBD1 matching 7 bases. J was trimmed by 5 bases and V by 4 bases; bases with no gene match: 13. This CDR3 spans 17 amino acids. Looked up from germline, CDR1 is MNHNY and CDR2 is SVGAGI (reference sequence).

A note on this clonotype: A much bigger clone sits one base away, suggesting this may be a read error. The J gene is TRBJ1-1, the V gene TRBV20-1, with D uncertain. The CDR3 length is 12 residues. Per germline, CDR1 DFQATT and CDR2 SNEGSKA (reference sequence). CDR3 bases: TGCAGTGCTAATGAGGTGGGCACTGAAGCTCTCTTT. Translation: CSANEVGTEALF.

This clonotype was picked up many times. The DNA of the CDR3 is TGTGCCAGCAGCTTAGGCCATAGGGACAGGAATGAAAAACTGTTTTTT. It codes for CASSLGHRDRNEKLFF. This chain links TRBV13 with TRBJ1-4, with 8 nucleotides matching TRBD1. V dropped 0 bases and J dropped 5; count of bases not matched to a gene: 5. Germline CDR1 PRHDT, CDR2 FYEKMQ (reference sequence). The CDR3 covers 16 residues.